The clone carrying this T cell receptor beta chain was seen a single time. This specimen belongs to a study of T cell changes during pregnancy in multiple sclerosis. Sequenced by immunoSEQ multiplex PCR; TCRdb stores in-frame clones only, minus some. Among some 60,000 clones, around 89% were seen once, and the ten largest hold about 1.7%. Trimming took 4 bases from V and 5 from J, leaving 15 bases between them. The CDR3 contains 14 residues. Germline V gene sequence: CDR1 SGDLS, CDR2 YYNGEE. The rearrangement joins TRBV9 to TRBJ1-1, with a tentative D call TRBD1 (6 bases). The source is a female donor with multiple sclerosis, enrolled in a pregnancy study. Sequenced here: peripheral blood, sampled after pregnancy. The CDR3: CASSKQGWRTEAFF. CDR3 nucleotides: TGTGCCAGCAGCAAACAGGGATGGAGAACTGAAGCTTTCTTT.